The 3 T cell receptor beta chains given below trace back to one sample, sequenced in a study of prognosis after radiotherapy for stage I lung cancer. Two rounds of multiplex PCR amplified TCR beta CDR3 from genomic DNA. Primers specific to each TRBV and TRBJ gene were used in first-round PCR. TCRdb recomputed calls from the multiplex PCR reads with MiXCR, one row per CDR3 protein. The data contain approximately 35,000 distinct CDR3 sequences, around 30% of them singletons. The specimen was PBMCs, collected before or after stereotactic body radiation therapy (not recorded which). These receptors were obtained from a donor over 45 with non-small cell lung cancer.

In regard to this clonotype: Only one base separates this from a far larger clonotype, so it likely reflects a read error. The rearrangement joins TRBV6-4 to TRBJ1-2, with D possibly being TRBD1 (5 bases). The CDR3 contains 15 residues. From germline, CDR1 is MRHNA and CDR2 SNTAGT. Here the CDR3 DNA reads TGTTCCAGCAGGCCACCAGCAGGGAGTCGGTATGGCTACACCTTC. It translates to CSSRPPAGSRYGYTF.

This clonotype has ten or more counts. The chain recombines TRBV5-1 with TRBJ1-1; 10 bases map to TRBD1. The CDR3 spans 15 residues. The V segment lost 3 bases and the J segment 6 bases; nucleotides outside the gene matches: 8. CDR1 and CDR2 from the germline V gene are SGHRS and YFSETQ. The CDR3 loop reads CASSSQTGGTAEAFF. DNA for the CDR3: TGCGCCAGCAGCTCTCAGACAGGGGGCACGGCTGAAGCTTTCTTT.

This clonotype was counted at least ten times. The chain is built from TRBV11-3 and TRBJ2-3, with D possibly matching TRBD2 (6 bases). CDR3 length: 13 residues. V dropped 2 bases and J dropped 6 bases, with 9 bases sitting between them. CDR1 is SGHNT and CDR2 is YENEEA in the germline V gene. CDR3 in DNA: TGTGCCAGCAGCTTATCCAGCGGGGATACGCAGTATTTT. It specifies CASSLSSGDTQYF. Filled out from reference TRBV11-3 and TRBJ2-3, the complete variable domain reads EAGVVQSPRYKIIEKKQPVAFWCNPISGHNTLYWYLQNLGQGPELLIRYENEEAVDDSQLPKDRFSAERLKGVDSTLKIQPAELGDSAVYLCASSLSSGDTQYFGPGTRLTVL.